This entry is about one T cell receptor beta chain. This specimen comes from a study of T cell responses to AZD1222 COVID-19 vaccine. Looked up from germline, CDR1 is LGHNA and CDR2 is YNFKEQ. The V end was cut by 6 bases, the J end by 8 bases, with 16 bases between. The CDR3 spans 13 residues. Measured with immunoSEQ multiplex PCR; TCRdb has only the in-frame clones, and not every one. The sample lists approximately 150,000 clones, 75% to 90% occurring once. The TCR originated in an adult who received the AZD1222 COVID-19 vaccine. The sequenced sample was peripheral blood, obtained 28 days after the second AZD1222 dose. The rearrangement joins TRBV4-2 to TRBJ1-2; D may be TRBD1 (5 bases). CDR3 amino acids: CASRNSAGMGYTF. CDR3 coding DNA: TGTGCCAGCAGAAACAGCGCAGGGATGGGCTACACCTTC.